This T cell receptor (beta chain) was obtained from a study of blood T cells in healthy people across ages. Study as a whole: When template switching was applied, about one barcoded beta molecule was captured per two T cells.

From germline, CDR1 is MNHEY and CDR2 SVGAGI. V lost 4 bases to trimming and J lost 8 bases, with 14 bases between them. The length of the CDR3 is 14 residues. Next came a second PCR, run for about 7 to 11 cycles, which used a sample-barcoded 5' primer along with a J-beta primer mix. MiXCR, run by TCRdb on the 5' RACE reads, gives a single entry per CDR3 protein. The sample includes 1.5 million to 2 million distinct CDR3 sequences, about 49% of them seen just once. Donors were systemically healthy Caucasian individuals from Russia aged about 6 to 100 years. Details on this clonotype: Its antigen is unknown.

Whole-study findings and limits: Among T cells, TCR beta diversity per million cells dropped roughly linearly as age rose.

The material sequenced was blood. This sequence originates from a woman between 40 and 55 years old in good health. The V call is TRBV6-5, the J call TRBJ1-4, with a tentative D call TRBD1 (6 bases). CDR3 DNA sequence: TGTGCCAGCAGTTCACTATCCGGACAGGAAAAACTGTTTTTT. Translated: CASSSLSGQEKLFF.